These 25 T cell receptor beta chains were sequenced from one sample in a study of CD8+ T cells in alopecia areata. Treatment noted: oral pan-JAK inhibitor, 5-10 mg twice daily. RNA extraction and reverse transcription yielded cDNA as sequencing template. The repertoire was sequenced with immunoSEQ multiplex PCR; TCRdb's copy has only in-frame clones and lacks some. The profile shows 200,000 to 250,000 clones, roughly 64% of them singletons. The sequencing here drew on CD4+ T cells sorted from blood, taken at week 4, from a patient treated with tofacitinib. These receptors were obtained from a human donor with alopecia areata.

The J gene is TRBJ1-2, the V gene TRBV29-1; the match to TRBD1 covers 7 bases. Germline V gives CDR1 SQVTM, CDR2 ANQGSEA. With 2 bases clipped from V and 7 bases from J, the junction kept 10 bases outside the gene matches. The CDR3 has 14 residues. Here the CDR3 reads CSVESVTGSLGYTF. The CDR3 nucleotides read TGCAGCGTTGAATCAGTGACAGGGAGTCTTGGCTACACCTTC.

The chain uses TRBV27 and TRBJ1-2, with no clear D. With 4 bases removed from V and 8 bases from J, the gap between germline ends came to 8 bases. The CDR3 is made up of 11 amino acids. Germline CDR1 reads MNHEY; CDR2 reads SMNVEV (reference sequence). The CDR3, as DNA: TGTGCCAGCAGTTCAGGTTTAGGCTACACCTTC. Protein: CASSSGLGYTF.

V and J are TRBV7-2 and TRBJ2-3; 9 bases map to TRBD2. The trim removed 5 bases at V and 1 base at J, leaving 13 bases unmatched. CDR1 SGHTA and CDR2 FQGNSA come from the germline V gene. The CDR3 is made up of 18 amino acids. The CDR3, as DNA: TGTGCCAGCAGCAGGAGAGGGAGCGGGGGGCGGGGCACAGATACGCAGTATTTT. Its protein product is CASSRRGSGGRGTDTQYF.

V is TRBV29-1 and J is TRBJ1-1, with D unclear. From germline, CDR1 is SQVTM and CDR2 ANQGSEA. This CDR3 has 16 residues. With 4 bases removed from V and 1 base from J, the gap between germline ends came to 19 bases. This CDR3 reads CSVGKRPGLANTEAFF. DNA of the CDR3: TGCAGCGTTGGTAAACGCCCTGGGCTGGCGAACACTGAAGCTTTCTTT.

This clone has a handful of counts. V is TRBV6-6 and J is TRBJ2-7; 8 nucleotides agree with TRBD2. The CDR3 is 15 residues long. The germline V gene encodes CDR1 MNHNY and CDR2 SVGAGI (reference sequence). Trimming took 8 bases from V and 0 from J; bases not matched to a gene: 9. The CDR3 loop is CASRGGSGSSYEQYF. The CDR3 DNA reads TGTGCCAGCCGGGGGGGCAGCGGGAGCTCCTACGAGCAGTACTTC.

The CDR3 protein is CASSRAYGATDTQYF. The CDR3 DNA follows: TGTGCCAGCAGCAGGGCCTACGGTGCCACAGATACGCAGTATTTT. V is TRBV9 and J is TRBJ2-3; D ambiguous. The CDR3 has 15 amino acids. Trimming removed 4 bases at V and 2 bases at J, with 14 bases between. The germline gives CDR1 SGDLS, CDR2 YYNGEE.

This clone has only a few counts. The chain carries TRBV5-1 and TRBJ2-7; 8 nucleotides line up with TRBD1. Trimming cost V 4 bases and J 4 bases; bases outside gene matches: 7. Germline assignment: CDR1 SGHRS and CDR2 YFSETQ. The CDR3 has 14 residues. CDR3 region: CASSAGTGPYEQYF. The CDR3, as DNA: TGCGCCAGCAGCGCCGGGACAGGTCCTTACGAGCAGTACTTC.

V gene TRBV29-1 combines with J gene TRBJ2-4, with 8 bases matching TRBD1. Germline CDR1 is SQVTM and CDR2 is ANQGSEA. This CDR3 spans 13 amino acids. V gave up 7 bases and J gave up 12 bases; unmatched junction bases: 14. The CDR3 protein is CSAGTSTGETQYF. CDR3 sequence (DNA): TGCAGCGCTGGGACCTCGACAGGGGAGACTCAGTACTTC.

This clone was seen a handful of times. The V gene is TRBV18, the J gene TRBJ1-2; maybe TRBD1 (5 bases). The CDR3 is 13 amino acids. Between the trimmed V and J ends, which lost 0 bases and 5 bases, there was a span of 7 bases. Germline CDR1 is KGHSH and CDR2 is LQKENI. The CDR3 protein is CASSPPGVYGYTF. In nucleotides, the CDR3 is TGTGCCAGCTCACCACCAGGGGTTTATGGCTACACCTTC.

This clone was seen only a few times. The V call is TRBV11-2, the J call TRBJ1-6; unclear D gene. This CDR3 contains 14 residues. V dropped 5 bases and J dropped 11 bases, with 16 bases sitting between them. Germline V CDR1 and CDR2: SGHAT, FQNNGV. CDR3 coding DNA: TGTGCCAGCAGCCTACCAGGTTCCCGTCCACCCCTCCACTTT. Translating it yields CASSLPGSRPPLHF. The full variable domain, rest sourced from reference TRBV11-2 and TRBJ1-6, is EAGVAQSPRYKIIEKRQSVAFWCNPISGHATLYWYQQILGQGPKLLIQFQNNGVVDDSQLPKDRFSAERLKGVDSTLKIQPAKLEDSAVYLCASSLPGSRPPLHFGNGTRLTVT.

This clone was seen a single time. The rearrangement joins TRBV2 to TRBJ1-6, with D unresolved. Trimming shortened V by 4 bases and J by 16 bases, and 17 bases separated the two germline ends. CDR1 SNHLY and CDR2 FYNNEI come from the germline V gene. The CDR3 has 13 amino acids. The CDR3 here is CASSVTGDLGLHF. Written as DNA, the CDR3 is TGTGCCAGCAGTGTAACGGGCGATCTGGGACTCCACTTT.

The table lists this clone with a count of one. The chain recombines TRBV2 with TRBJ1-2; 10 nucleotides match TRBD1. The CDR3 totals 14 residues. The ends lost 5 bases at V and 7 bases at J; junction bases unmatched: 7. Per the germline V gene, CDR1 is SNHLY and CDR2 is FYNNEI. In DNA form, the CDR3 reads TGTGCCAGCAGTACGGGACAGGGGATTGGTGGCTACACCTTC. Amino acids: CASSTGQGIGGYTF.

The rearrangement links TRBV6-5 to TRBJ1-1, with D perhaps TRBD1 (6 bases). The CDR3 length is 13 residues. V was clipped by 1 base and J by 8 bases, with 11 bases between them. Per germline, CDR1 MNHEY and CDR2 SVGAGI. CDR3: CASSYLTGREAFF. DNA for the CDR3: TGTGCCAGCAGTTACTTGACAGGAAGAGAAGCTTTCTTT.

This rearrangement joins TRBV29-1 to TRBJ1-1, with D tentatively TRBD1 (5 bases). V gave up 4 bases and J gave up 0 bases, with 9 bases separating them. Looked up from germline, CDR1 is SQVTM and CDR2 is ANQGSEA. CDR3 length equals 13 residues. The CDR3 loop is CSVVGHMNTEAFF. CDR3 in DNA: TGCAGCGTTGTTGGACATATGAACACTGAAGCTTTCTTT. The whole variable domain, filled in from reference TRBV29-1 and TRBJ1-1, reads SAVISQKPSRDICQRGTSLTIQCQVDSQVTMMFWYRQQPGQSLTLIATANQGSEATYESGFVIDKFPISRPNLTFSTLTVSNMSPEDSSIYLCSVVGHMNTEAFFGQGTRLTVV.

On this clone: The identical CDR3 is also encoded by other nucleotide sequences in the sample. The genes are TRBV2 and TRBJ2-7; D uncertain. Germline V gene data show CDR1 as SNHLY and CDR2 as FYNNEI. Trimming shortened V by 3 bases and J by 4 bases, and 4 bases separated the two germline ends. The CDR3 has 11 residues. The CDR3, as DNA: TGTGCCAGCAGTGAGAGATACGAGCAGTACTTC. This codes for CASSERYEQYF.

The CDR3 is CASSRGAFTDTQYF. The CDR3 coding sequence is TGTGCCAGCAGTAGGGGCGCTTTCACAGATACGCAGTATTTT. The gene calls are TRBV27 and TRBJ2-3; possibly TRBD1 for D (5 bases). Trimming removed 5 bases from V and 2 bases from J, with 11 bases in between. From germline, CDR1 is MNHEY and CDR2 SMNVEV (reference sequence). CDR3 length equals 14 residues.

The J gene is TRBJ1-6, the V gene TRBV9; D not resolved. Germline V gene data show CDR1 as SGDLS and CDR2 as YYNGEE. This CDR3 comprises 15 residues. V shed 1 base and J shed 9 bases, with 14 bases lying between them. The chain's CDR3 is CASSVPPTSCSPLHF. The DNA for the CDR3 is TGTGCCAGCAGCGTACCCCCCACCTCCTGTTCACCCCTCCACTTT.

The rearrangement links TRBV30 to TRBJ1-2; D uncertain. The CDR3 totals 12 residues. The V and J ends lost 0 bases and 7 bases respectively, with 9 bases between them. Germline V gene data show CDR1 as GTSNPN and CDR2 as SVGIG (reference sequence). The CDR3 region has the DNA TGTGCCTGGAGTGTAGAGGGATTTGGCTACACCTTC. Its translation: CAWSVEGFGYTF. Combining the CDR3 with reference TRBV30 and TRBJ1-2 gives the whole variable domain SQTIHQWPATLVQPVGSPLSLECTVEGTSNPNLYWYRQAAGRGLQLLFYSVGIGQISSEVPQNLSASRPQDRQFILSSKKLLLSDSGFYLCAWSVEGFGYTFGSGTRLTVV.

The chain joins TRBV5-1 to TRBJ1-6; the match to TRBD1 covers 9 bases. This CDR3 region has 16 residues. Germline V gene data show CDR1 as SGHRS and CDR2 as YFSETQ. Trimming took 8 bases from V and 7 from J; bases not matched to a gene: 13. The CDR3, as DNA: TGCGCCAGTACTGAACAGGGGGCCTTTTCCAATTCACCCCTCCACTTT. As protein: CASTEQGAFSNSPLHF.

This clone is a singleton in its sample. This chain joins TRBV30 and TRBJ2-1; a possible D gene is TRBD1 (6 bases). The CDR3 is 13 amino acids. The germline V and J ends were trimmed by 2 bases and 1 base, with 6 bases remaining between them. Germline V gives CDR1 GTSNPN, CDR2 SVGIG (reference sequence). Written as DNA, the CDR3 is TGTGCCTGGAGTCAGGGGTCCTACAATGAGCAGTTCTTC. Translating it yields CAWSQGSYNEQFF.

This chain uses TRBV25-1 with TRBJ2-5, with D tentatively TRBD2 (5 bases). Germline V gives CDR1 MGHDK, CDR2 SYGVNS. This CDR3 contains 13 residues. Trimming shortened V by 3 bases and J by 4 bases, and 9 bases separated the two germline ends. The CDR3, as DNA: TGTGCCAGCAGTGATCAAGGGAGAGAGACCCAGTACTTC. Protein: CASSDQGRETQYF.

The J gene is TRBJ1-4, the V gene TRBV7-9, with unresolved D. The CDR3 has 16 amino acids. Looked up from germline, CDR1 is SEHNR and CDR2 is FQNEAQ (reference sequence). V gave up 0 bases and J gave up 8 bases, with 16 bases separating them. CDR3 DNA sequence: TGTGCCAGCAGCTTAGCGGTTTGGGCAGTAATGGAAAAACTGTTTTTT. Its protein is CASSLAVWAVMEKLFF.

This sequence joins TRBV29-1 and TRBJ2-1; D tentatively fits TRBD1 or TRBD2 (5 bases each). The ends were cut back, 4 bases at V and 0 bases at J, with 10 bases in the middle. CDR1 is SQVTM, CDR2 ANQGSEA, per germline. The CDR3 has 14 amino acids. CDR3 sequence (DNA): TGCAGCGTTGTTGAGGGGAGCTCCTACAATGAGCAGTTCTTC. Encoded protein: CSVVEGSSYNEQFF.

The V and J genes are TRBV5-6 and TRBJ1-2, with D tentatively TRBD1 (6 bases). The CDR3 covers 13 residues. V lost 5 bases and J 5 bases, leaving 13 bases between the germline ends. CDR1 and CDR2 from the germline V gene are SGHDT and YYEEEE. CDR3 coding DNA: TGTGCCAGCAGACCCGACAGGTCTTATGGCTACACCTTC. It is translated as CASRPDRSYGYTF.

The gene calls are TRBV4-3 and TRBJ1-2; D might be TRBD1 (6 bases). CDR3 length: 16 residues. Germline V gene data show CDR1 as LGHNA and CDR2 as YSLEER. V lost 1 base, J lost 2 bases, and 14 bases lay in between. CDR3 coding DNA: TGCGCCAGCAGCCAAGCATATCAGGGGCTAAACTATGGCTACACCTTC. Translated, it gives CASSQAYQGLNYGYTF.